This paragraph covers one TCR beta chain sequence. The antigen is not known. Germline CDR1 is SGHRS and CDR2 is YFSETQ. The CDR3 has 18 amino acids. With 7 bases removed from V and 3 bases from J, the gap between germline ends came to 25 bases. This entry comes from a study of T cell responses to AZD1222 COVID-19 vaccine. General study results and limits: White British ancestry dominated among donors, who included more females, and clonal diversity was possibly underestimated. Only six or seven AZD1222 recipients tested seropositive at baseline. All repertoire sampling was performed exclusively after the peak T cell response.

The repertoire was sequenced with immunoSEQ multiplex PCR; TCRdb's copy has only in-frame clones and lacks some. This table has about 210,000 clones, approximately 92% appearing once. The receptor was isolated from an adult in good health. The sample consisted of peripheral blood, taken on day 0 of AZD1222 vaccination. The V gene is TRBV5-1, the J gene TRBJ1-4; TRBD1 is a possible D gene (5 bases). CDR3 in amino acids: CASARAGGSNGANEKLFF. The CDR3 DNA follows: TGCGCCAGCGCCCGAGCTGGGGGGTCAAATGGAGCTAATGAAAAACTGTTTTTT.